This T cell receptor (beta chain) was retrieved from a study of shared clonotypes between healthy human individuals. Libraries were prepared by immunoSEQ multiplex PCR; TCRdb keeps only in-frame clonotypes and omits some of them. Of about 2 million clones listed, roughly 94% were seen once; the top ten hold around 1.2%. Concerning this clone: Its antigen is unknown.

The naive CD8 subset, CD45RO-negative cells positively selected for CCR7, excluded terminally differentiated effector memory CD45RA+ cells. Germline V gene lookup returns CDR1 SGHAT and CDR2 FQNNGV. Unmatched junction bases numbered 7, after V lost 3 bases and J lost 6 bases. The CDR3 totals 14 residues. Notes on the study in general: On the whole, naive subsets had larger estimated richness than memory subsets had.

The sequence came from a man aged 18-30 years in good health. J is TRBJ2-7 and V is TRBV11-2; 8 nucleotides match TRBD2. Sequencing used naive CD8+ T cells sorted from blood. The CDR3 coding sequence is TGTGCCAGCAGCTTGGAGACGGGAGGGCCCGAGCAGTACTTC. Translation: CASSLETGGPEQYF. Looking up the rest from reference TRBV11-2 and TRBJ2-7 gives the full variable domain: EAGVAQSPRYKIIEKRQSVAFWCNPISGHATLYWYQQILGQGPKLLIQFQNNGVVDDSQLPKDRFSAERLKGVDSTLKIQPAKLEDSAVYLCASSLETGGPEQYFGPGTRLTVT.